This TCR beta chain comes out of a study of blood T cell repertoires in COVID-19. Overall study context: Material from acute and convalescent COVID-19 was sourced from the United States, Italy and Spain. PBMCs, B-cell-depleted T cells, or T cells provided the cDNA or gDNA that made up the material.

During active infection, Seattle patients enrolled and were then monitored through disease. Original handling: Reference gene primer amplification yielded estimated nucleated cell counts. Repertoires were generated with immunoSEQ multiplex PCR, while TCRdb's copy carries only in-frame clones and drops some. V, J and clone size are taken as reported in that table, and D and trimming were inferred from the DNA itself. The sample holds under 250,000 clones, more than 70% seen once. Germline V CDR1 and CDR2: SGHNT, YYREEE (reference sequence). The CDR3 is 15 residues long. With V trimmed by 1 base and J by 8 bases, 5 bases remained unmatched.

What was sequenced was peripheral blood. This TCR was sampled from an elderly woman with COVID-19, enrolled during active disease. V is TRBV5-4 and J is TRBJ2-1, with TRBD2 matching 11 bases. For the CDR3, the DNA is TGTGCCAGCAGCTTGCGACTAGCGGGGTTAGATGAGCAGTTCTTC. Translated: CASSLRLAGLDEQFF.